This T cell receptor beta chain was recorded in a study of metastatic and nonmetastatic thyroid tumors. This CDR3 contains 17 residues. Germline V gene data show CDR1 as MNHEY and CDR2 as SVGEGT. V lost 0 bases and J lost 5; bases outside the gene matches: 7. MiXCR was used by TCRdb to re-call the PCR reads. The repertoire consists of roughly 30,000 clones, with 30% occurring once and the leading ten covering about 29%. All patients were untreated before thyroid surgery. There are a few counts of this clone. The receptor was derived from a female donor with papillary thyroid cancer or a benign thyroid nodule (not recorded which). Some clones in this sample may be carry-over from other donors' samples. The sequenced material came from blood. This sequence joins TRBV6-2 or TRBV6-3 and TRBJ2-2; TRBD2 aligns across 9 bases. CDR3 sequence: CASSYSPLAGPTGELFF. The DNA for the CDR3 is TGTGCCAGCAGTTACTCACCCCTAGCGGGGCCGACCGGGGAGCTGTTTTTT.